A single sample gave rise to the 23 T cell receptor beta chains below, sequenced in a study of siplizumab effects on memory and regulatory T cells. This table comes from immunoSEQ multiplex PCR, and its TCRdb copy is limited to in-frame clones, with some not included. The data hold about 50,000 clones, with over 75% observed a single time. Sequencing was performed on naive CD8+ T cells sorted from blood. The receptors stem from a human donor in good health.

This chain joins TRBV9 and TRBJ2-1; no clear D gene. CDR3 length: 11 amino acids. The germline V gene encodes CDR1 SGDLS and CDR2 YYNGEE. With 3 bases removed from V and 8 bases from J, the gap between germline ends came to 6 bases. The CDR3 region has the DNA TGTGCCAGCAGCGCCGTCGATGAGCAGTTCTTC. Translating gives CASSAVDEQFF.

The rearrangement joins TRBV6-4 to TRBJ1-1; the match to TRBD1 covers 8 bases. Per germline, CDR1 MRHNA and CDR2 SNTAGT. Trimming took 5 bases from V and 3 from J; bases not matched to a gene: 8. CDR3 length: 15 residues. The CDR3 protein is CASSSQGAPDTEAFF. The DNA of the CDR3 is TGTGCCAGCAGTTCTCAGGGGGCCCCTGACACTGAAGCTTTCTTT.

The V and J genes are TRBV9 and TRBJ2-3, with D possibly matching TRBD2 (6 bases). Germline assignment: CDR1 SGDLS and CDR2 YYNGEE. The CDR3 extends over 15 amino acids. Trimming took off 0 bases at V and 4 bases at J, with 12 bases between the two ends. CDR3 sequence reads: CASSVAGVVADTQYF. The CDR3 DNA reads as TGTGCCAGCAGCGTAGCGGGGGTCGTGGCAGATACGCAGTATTTT.

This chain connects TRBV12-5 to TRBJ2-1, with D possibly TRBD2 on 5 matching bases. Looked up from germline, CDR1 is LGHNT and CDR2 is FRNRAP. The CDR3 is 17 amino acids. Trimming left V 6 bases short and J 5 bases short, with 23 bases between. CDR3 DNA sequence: TGTGCTAGTGGCTTGAGTAACAGAGGGCCGTACCACAATGAGCAGTTCTTC. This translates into CASGLSNRGPYHNEQFF.

The CDR3 loop is CASSPPGVSSYEQYF. In nucleotides, the CDR3 is TGTGCCAGCAGCCCCCCGGGGGTCAGTTCCTACGAGCAGTACTTC. The chain employs TRBV28 and TRBJ2-7, with D possibly TRBD2 on 6 matching bases. Germline V CDR1 and CDR2: MDHEN, SYDVKM. The CDR3 loop spans 15 amino acids. V was clipped by 6 bases and J by 1 base, with 16 bases between them. Drawing the rest from reference TRBV28 and TRBJ2-7, the complete variable domain is DVKVTQSSRYLVKRTGEKVFLECVQDMDHENMFWYRQDPGLGLRLIYFSYDVKMKEKGDIPEGYSVSREKKERFSLILESASTNQTSMYLCASSPPGVSSYEQYFGPGTRLTVT.

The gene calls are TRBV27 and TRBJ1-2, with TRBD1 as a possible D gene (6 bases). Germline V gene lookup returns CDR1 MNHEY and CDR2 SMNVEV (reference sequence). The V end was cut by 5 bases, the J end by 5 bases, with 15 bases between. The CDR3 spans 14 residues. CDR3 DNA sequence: TGTGCCAGCAGTGACCGGGACACCCTATATGGCTACACCTTC. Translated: CASSDRDTLYGYTF.

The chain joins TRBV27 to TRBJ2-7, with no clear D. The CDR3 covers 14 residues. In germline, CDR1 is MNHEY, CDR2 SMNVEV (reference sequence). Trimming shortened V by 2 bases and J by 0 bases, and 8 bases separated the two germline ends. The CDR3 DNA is TGTGCCAGCAGTTTAGGAGACTTCTCCTACGAGCAGTACTTC. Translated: CASSLGDFSYEQYF.

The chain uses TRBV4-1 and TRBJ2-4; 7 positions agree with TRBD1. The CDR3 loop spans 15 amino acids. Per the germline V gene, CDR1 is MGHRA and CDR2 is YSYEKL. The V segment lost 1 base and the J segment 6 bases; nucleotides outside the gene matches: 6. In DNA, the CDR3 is TGCGCCAGCAGCCAAGCCACAGGGGTGGGAAACATTCAGTACTTC. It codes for CASSQATGVGNIQYF.

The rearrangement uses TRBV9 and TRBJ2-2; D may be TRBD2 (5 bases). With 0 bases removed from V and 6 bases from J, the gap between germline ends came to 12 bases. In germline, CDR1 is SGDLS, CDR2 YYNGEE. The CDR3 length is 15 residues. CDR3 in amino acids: CASSVEANGAGELFF. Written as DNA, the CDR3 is TGTGCCAGCAGCGTAGAGGCAAACGGGGCCGGGGAGCTGTTTTTT.

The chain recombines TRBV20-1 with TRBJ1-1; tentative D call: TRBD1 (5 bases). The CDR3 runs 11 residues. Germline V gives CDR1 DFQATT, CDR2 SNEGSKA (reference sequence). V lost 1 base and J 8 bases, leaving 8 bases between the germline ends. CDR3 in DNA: TGCAGTGCTAGAGCGGGGCTCGAAGCTTTCTTT. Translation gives CSARAGLEAFF.

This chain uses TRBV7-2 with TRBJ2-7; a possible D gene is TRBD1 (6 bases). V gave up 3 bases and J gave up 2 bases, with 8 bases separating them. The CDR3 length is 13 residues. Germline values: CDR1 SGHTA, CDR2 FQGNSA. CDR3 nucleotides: TGTGCCAGCAGCTTTTACAGGGCCTACGAGCAGTACTTC. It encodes CASSFYRAYEQYF.

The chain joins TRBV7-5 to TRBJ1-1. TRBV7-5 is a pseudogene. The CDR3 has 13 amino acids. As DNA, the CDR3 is TGTGCCAGAAGCTTAGCTGGGATGGCTGAAGCTTTCTTT. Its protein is CARSLAGMAEAFF.

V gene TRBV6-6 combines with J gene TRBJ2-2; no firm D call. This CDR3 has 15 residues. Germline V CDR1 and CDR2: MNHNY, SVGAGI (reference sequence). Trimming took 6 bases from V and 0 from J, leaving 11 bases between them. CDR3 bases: TGTGCCAGCAGCCTTTACACTCCGAACACCGGGGAGCTGTTTTTT. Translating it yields CASSLYTPNTGELFF.

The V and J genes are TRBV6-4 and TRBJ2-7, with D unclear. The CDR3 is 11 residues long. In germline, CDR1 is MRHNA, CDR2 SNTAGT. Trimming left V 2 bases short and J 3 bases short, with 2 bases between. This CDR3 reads CASSDGYEQYF. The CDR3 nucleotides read TGTGCCAGCAGTGACGGCTACGAGCAGTACTTC.

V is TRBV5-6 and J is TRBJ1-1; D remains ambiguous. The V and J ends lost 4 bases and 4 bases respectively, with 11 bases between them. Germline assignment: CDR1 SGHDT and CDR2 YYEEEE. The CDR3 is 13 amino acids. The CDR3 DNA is TGTGCCAGCAGCAATACAGAGGGCACTGAAGCTTTCTTT. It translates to CASSNTEGTEAFF.

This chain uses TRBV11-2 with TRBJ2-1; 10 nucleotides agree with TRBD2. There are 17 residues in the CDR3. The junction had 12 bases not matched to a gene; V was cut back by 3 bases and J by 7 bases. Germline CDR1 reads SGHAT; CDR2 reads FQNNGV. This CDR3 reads CASSFSLAGETWNEQFF. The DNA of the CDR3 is TGTGCCAGCAGCTTTTCGCTAGCGGGAGAGACTTGGAATGAGCAGTTCTTC.

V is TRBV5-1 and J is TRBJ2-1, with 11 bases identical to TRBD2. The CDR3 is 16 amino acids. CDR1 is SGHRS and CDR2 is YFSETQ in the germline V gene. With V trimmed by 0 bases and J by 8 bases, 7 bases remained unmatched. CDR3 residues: CASSLATSGRWYEQFF. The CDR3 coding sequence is TGCGCCAGCAGCTTGGCCACTAGCGGGAGATGGTATGAGCAGTTCTTC.

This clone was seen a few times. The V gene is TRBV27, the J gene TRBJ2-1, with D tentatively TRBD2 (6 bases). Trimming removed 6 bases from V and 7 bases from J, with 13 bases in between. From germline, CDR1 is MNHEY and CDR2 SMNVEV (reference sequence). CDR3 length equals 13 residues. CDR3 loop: CASSSSGGNEQFF. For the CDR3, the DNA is TGTGCCAGCAGCTCCTCCGGGGGTAATGAGCAGTTCTTC.

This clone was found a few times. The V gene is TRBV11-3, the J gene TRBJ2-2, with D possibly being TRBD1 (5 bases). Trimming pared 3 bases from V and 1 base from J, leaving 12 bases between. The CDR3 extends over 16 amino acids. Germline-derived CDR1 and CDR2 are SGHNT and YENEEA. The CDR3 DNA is TGTGCCAGCAGCTTTGCAGGGAAGAGGAACACCGGGGAGCTGTTTTTT. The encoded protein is CASSFAGKRNTGELFF.

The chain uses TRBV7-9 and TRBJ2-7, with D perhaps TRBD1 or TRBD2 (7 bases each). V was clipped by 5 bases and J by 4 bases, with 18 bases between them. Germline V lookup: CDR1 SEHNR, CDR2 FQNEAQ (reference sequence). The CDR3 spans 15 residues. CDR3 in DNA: TGTGCCAGCAGCCCAGGGGGGGGGCCACTATACGAGCAGTACTTC. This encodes CASSPGGGPLYEQYF.

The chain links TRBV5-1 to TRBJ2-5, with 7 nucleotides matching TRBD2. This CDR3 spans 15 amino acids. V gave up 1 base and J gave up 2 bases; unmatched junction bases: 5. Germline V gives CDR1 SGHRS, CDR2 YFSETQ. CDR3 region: CASSLSGAVQETQYF. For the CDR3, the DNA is TGCGCCAGCAGCTTGAGCGGGGCCGTACAAGAGACCCAGTACTTC.

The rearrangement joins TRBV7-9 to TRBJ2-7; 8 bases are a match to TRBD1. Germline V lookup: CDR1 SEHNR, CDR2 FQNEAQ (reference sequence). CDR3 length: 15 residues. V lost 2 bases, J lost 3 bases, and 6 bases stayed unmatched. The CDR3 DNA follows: TGTGCCAGCAGCTTAATAGGACAGGGCTACTACGAGCAGTACTTC. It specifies CASSLIGQGYYEQYF.

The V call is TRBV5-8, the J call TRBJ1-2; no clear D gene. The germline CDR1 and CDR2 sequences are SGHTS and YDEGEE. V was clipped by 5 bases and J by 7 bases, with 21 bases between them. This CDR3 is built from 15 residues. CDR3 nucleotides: TGTGCCAGCAGGTCTGCTAGGCAGGTTCTCTCTGGCTACACCTTC. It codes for CASRSARQVLSGYTF.